These T cell receptor beta chains were read from a single sample in a study of blood T cell repertoires in COVID-19. Only in-frame clones appear in the TCRdb table, and some are missing; sequencing was by immunoSEQ multiplex PCR. The table records about 64,000 clones, roughly 80% of them present only once. Source material: peripheral blood. The receptors shown here come from a man older than 75 with acute or convalescent COVID-19. CDR3s include the opening cysteine and the closing phenylalanine or tryptophan. The D gene is left open where the match is weak. Clone size appears in some rows only: once, few, many, or a class for an expanded clone.

d_call j_call cdr3_length v_call clone_size cdr3_aa cdr3_nt
NA TRBJ2-7 14 TRBV2 NA CASSDPGVPYEQYF TGTGCCAGCAGTGACCCCGGGGTGCCTTACGAGCAGTACTTC
TRBD2 TRBJ2-3 15 TRBV2 few CASSVASGSADTQYF TGTGCCAGCAGTGTGGCAAGCGGGAGTGCAGATACGCAGTATTTT
NA TRBJ2-2 14 TRBV9 NA CASSVGQAGGELFF TGTGCCAGCAGCGTAGGGCAGGCAGGCGGGGAGCTGTTTTTT
TRBD1 TRBJ1-2 14 TRBV28 NA CASSLGGQSYGYTF TGTGCCAGCAGTTTAGGGGGACAGAGCTATGGCTACACCTTC
NA TRBJ1-5 23 TRBV12-1 once CASSFRVGQRQGASPEGNQPQHF TGTGCCAGCAGCTTTCGCGTCGGTCAGAGACAGGGGGCATCCCCGGAGGGCAATCAGCCCCAGCATTTT
NA TRBJ1-2 13 TRBV7-8 NA CASSLTHGQSYTF TGTGCCAGCAGCTTAACTCATGGACAAAGCTACACCTTC
TRBD1 TRBJ2-7 16 TRBV27 NA CASSYPRDRGNYEQYF TGTGCCAGCAGTTACCCCCGGGACAGGGGGAACTACGAGCAGTACTTC
NA TRBJ2-1 13 TRBV12-3/TRBV12-4 NA CASSFASVNEQFF TGTGCCAGCAGTTTCGCTAGCGTTAATGAGCAGTTCTTC
NA TRBJ2-1 15 TRBV18 few CASSPRNSGYNEQFF TGTGCCAGCTCACCTAGGAATAGCGGCTACAATGAGCAGTTCTTC
NA TRBJ2-3 16 TRBV5-1 NA CASSLTVQFSTDTQYF TGCGCCAGCAGCTTGACGGTCCAATTCAGCACAGATACGCAGTATTTT
NA TRBJ1-1 14 TRBV9 NA CASSFTDTNTEAFF TGTGCCAGCAGCTTTACAGATACCAACACTGAAGCTTTCTTT
TRBD1 TRBJ2-2 15 TRBV7-8 NA CASSPRGQGVGELFF TGTGCCAGCAGCCCCAGGGGGCAGGGTGTCGGGGAGCTGTTTTTT
NA TRBJ2-3 14 TRBV25-1 NA CASSEMDGRDTQYF TGTGCCAGCAGTGAAATGGATGGGAGGGATACGCAGTATTTT
TRBD1 TRBJ2-7 15 TRBV9 NA CASSVAPGGSYEQYF TGTGCCAGCAGCGTAGCTCCAGGGGGCTCCTACGAGCAGTACTTC
TRBD1 TRBJ1-1 17 TRBV5-1 NA CASSSAPGQGSNTEAFF TGCGCCAGCAGCTCCGCGCCGGGACAGGGATCGAACACTGAAGCTTTCTTT
NA TRBJ2-5 15 TRBV18 NA CASSDTLAGQETQYF TGTGCCAGCTCAGATACACTGGCGGGGCAAGAGACCCAGTACTTC
NA TRBJ2-5 12 TRBV2 NA CASGVGGETQYF TGTGCCAGCGGGGTGGGGGGAGAGACCCAGTACTTC
NA TRBJ2-1 15 TRBV19 few CASRRQSNSYNEQFF TGTGCCAGTAGACGACAGTCAAACTCCTACAATGAGCAGTTCTTC
TRBD2 TRBJ2-7 12 TRBV7-2 NA CASSSSGGGQYF TGTGCCAGCAGCTCTAGCGGGGGCGGGCAGTACTTC